The text below deals with one T cell receptor (beta chain). Antigen specificity is unknown. These data are taken from a study of T cells expressing NK-cell markers. Study conclusions and caveats: The study left the HCMV specificity of expanded NKG2C+ T cell clones unresolved. For roughly 6 donors, the dominant NKG2C+ clonotypes made up about 1.0-7.5% of their CD8+ T cells. The study found these clonotypes also leading the CD3+CD56-NKG2C+ fraction in a handful of donors.

The CDR3 loop spans 14 amino acids. Following a re-call of the 5' RACE reads, TCRdb has one entry per CDR3 protein and lacks DNA. The ten most abundant clones cover about 7.1% of a sample with 400,000 to 550,000 distinct CDR3 sequences. The V call is TRBV23-1, the J call TRBJ2-5. TRBV23-1 is reported as an ORF; its role is uncertain. The clonotype originates from a woman aged 18 to 75 in good health. The sequenced sample was blood T cells: a sorted CD56 or NKG2C T cell subset, CD4+ or CD8+ T cells, or bulk PBMC T cells (not recorded which). CDR3: CASSQLAFQETQYF.